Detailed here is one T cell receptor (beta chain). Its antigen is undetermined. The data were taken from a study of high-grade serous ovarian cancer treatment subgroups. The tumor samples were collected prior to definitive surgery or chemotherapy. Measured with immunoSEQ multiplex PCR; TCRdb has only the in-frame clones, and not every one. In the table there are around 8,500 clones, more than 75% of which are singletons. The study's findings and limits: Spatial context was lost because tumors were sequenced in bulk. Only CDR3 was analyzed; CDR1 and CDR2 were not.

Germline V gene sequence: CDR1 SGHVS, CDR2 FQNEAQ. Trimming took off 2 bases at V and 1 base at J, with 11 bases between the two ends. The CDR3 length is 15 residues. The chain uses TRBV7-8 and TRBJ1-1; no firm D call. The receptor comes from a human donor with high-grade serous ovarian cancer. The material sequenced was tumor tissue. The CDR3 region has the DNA TGTGCCAGCAGCTTACTTTATCAGGCGAACACTGAAGCTTTCTTT. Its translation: CASSLLYQANTEAFF. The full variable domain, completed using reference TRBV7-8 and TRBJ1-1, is GAGVSQSPRYKVAKRGQDVALRCDPISGHVSLFWYQQALGQGPEFLTYFQNEAQLDKSGLPSDRFFAERPEGSVSTLKIQRTQQEDSAVYLCASSLLYQANTEAFFGQGTRLTVV.